What follows describes a single TCR beta chain. Its antigen is still unknown. Per-base quality was not reported, and no clone a single base away is much larger than it. The sample comes from a study of Graves' ophthalmopathy and Graves' hyperthyroidism (dated by TCRdb to the late 2010s). Looking at the study overall: Stable hyperthyroidism was defined as no progression to ophthalmopathy within 18 months of follow-up. Once sampling was done, hyperthyroidism patients were given methimazole at a starting dose of 30 mg daily, while ophthalmopathy patients were given high-dose intravenous methylprednisolone. For independent validation, a separate cohort was made up of around 19 hyperthyroidism patients plus 17 patients who later progressed from hyperthyroidism to ophthalmopathy. The study used signatures of the TCR beta repertoire to tell Graves' ophthalmopathy apart from Graves' hyperthyroidism and to predict which patients would progress to ophthalmopathy. In more than five hyperthyroidism patients, the T-cell repertoires found in thyroid tissue were compared with those found in blood. In total, around 140 blood samples were TCR-sequenced: around 42 ophthalmopathy, some 72 hyperthyroidism and approximately 17 hyperthyroidism-to-ophthalmopathy patients. To explore V-J signatures that distinguish ophthalmopathy from hyperthyroidism, a discovery set of 100 patients was enrolled, made up of 43 with ophthalmopathy and fewer than 60 with stable hyperthyroidism.

The study at large found these results: Sample size was not predetermined statistically, and investigators were not blinded to group allocation. The 13-signature model separated ophthalmopathy from stable hyperthyroidism with roughly 88% sensitivity and 81.08% specificity in cross-validation, and 80%/75% in the test set. Most expanded thyroid clonotypes with frequency above 0.001 were also detected in blood, suggesting blood repertoires may reflect the thyroid immune response. In validation, the model predicted ophthalmopathy progression with 70.59% sensitivity and about 73% specificity; roughly 11 predicted patients were CT-confirmed with GO in a median of around 6 months.

Hyperthyroidism patients were newly diagnosed, were aged 18 to 65 years, and had a disease duration under 2 months. Patients with other autoimmune diseases, uncontrolled infections, pregnancy or lactation were excluded. Diagnosis relied on clinical symptoms, serum thyroxine, TRAb, thyroid ultrasound and orbital computed tomography. Total RNA was extracted with Trizol reagent and quality-checked on an Agilent 2100 Bioanalyzer. The CDR3 measures 16 amino acids from cysteine to phenylalanine. The read is trimmed to its CDR3 DNA, 48 bases read in frame from base 1. According to the germline V gene, CDR1 reads MDHEN and CDR2 reads SYDVKM. V is clipped by 4 bases and J by 2 bases, and the sequence between their germline boundaries is 17 bases long. TCR beta CDR3 regions were amplified from RNA transcripts for repertoire sequencing. The first round was an RT-PCR using HTBI primers with the Qiagen OneStep RT-PCR kit, and this first round was followed by a second-round multiplex PCR, then size selection and purification. Sequencing of the libraries was carried out on an Illumina HiSeq2000 in paired-end mode with 100 bp reads. Processing in the source paper ran as follows. Reads were processed with SOAPnuke, discarding reads with adapters, uncalled bases, mean Phred below 15, or no exact constant-primer or identifier match. COPE v1.2.5 was used to merge high-quality paired reads. Clonotypes were defined as unique nucleotide sequences and were aligned to IMGT TRB V, D and J references using MiTCR v1.1. The analysis was limited to V-J combinations with a frequency above 0.0001, which together covered roughly 99% of repertoires. For each V-J combination, a TCR clonal expansion and chaos score was defined as the ratio of F50 clonal expansion to chaos observed in the TCRdist matrix. Welch's t-statistics and random forest were used to reduce the features to some 13 V-J combinations, which were then used as input to a naive Bayes classifier. The similarity between thyroid and blood repertoires was quantified using the Morisita-Horn index. The public reads were reprocessed in TCRdb via fastp at Q25 and MiXCR, keeping in-frame beta chains. Each entry is one CDR3 protein sequence, shown with its most common DNA and genes. Clone size and V and J calls follow TCRdb, not the original study. This sample gives over a million distinct CDR3 sequences in total; less than 45% of them show up just once. Around 10% of the sample goes to the ten largest clones.

The sequencing input was peripheral blood or thyroid tissue (not recorded which). The source is an adult man with Graves' hyperthyroidism. The sequence links TRBV28 to TRBJ2-5; a weak D assignment points to TRBD2 (6 bases agree). The nucleotide sequence is TGTGCCAGCAGTTGGGGCGGTAGCGGACTACAAGAGACCCAGTACTTC. It encodes CASSWGGSGLQETQYF.